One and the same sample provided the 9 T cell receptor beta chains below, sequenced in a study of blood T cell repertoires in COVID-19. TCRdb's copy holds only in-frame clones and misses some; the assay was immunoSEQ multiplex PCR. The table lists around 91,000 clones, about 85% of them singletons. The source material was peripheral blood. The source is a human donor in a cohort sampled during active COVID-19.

This CDR3 is CASSLTTGGEGYTF. The CDR3 DNA follows: TGTGCCAGCAGCTTGACGACAGGGGGTGAGGGCTACACCTTC. The chain uses TRBV11-2 and TRBJ1-2, with TRBD1 identical over 9 bases. Per the germline V gene, CDR1 is SGHAT and CDR2 is FQNNGV. The V and J ends lost 3 bases and 8 bases, in that order; junction bases with no gene match: 7. This CDR3 is built from 14 residues. The full variable domain, its missing parts supplied by reference TRBV11-2 and TRBJ1-2, is EAGVAQSPRYKIIEKRQSVAFWCNPISGHATLYWYQQILGQGPKLLIQFQNNGVVDDSQLPKDRFSAERLKGVDSTLKIQPAKLEDSAVYLCASSLTTGGEGYTFGSGTRLTVV.

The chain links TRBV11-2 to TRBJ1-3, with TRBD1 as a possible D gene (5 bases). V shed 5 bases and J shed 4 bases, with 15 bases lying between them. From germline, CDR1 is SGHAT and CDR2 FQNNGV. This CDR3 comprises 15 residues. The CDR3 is CASSHPGTPGNTIYF. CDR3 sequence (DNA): TGTGCCAGCAGCCACCCCGGGACTCCAGGAAACACCATATATTTT.

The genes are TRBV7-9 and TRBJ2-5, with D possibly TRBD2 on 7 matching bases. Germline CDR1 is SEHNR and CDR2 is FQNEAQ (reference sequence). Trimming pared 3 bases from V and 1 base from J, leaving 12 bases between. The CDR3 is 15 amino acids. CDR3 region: CASSLRAGAQETQYF. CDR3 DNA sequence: TGTGCCAGCAGCTTGAGGGCGGGGGCCCAAGAGACCCAGTACTTC.

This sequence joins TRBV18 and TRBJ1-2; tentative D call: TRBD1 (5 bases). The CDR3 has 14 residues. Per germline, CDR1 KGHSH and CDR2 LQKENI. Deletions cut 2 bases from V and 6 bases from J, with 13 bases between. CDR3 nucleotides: TGTGCCAGCTCACCAAGGCAGGGTTCAGATGGCTACACCTTC. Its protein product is CASSPRQGSDGYTF.

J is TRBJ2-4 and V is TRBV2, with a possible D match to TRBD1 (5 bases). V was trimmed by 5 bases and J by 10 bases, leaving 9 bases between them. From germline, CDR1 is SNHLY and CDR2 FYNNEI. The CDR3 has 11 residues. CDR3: CASSSPGIQYF. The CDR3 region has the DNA TGTGCCAGCAGTTCTCCAGGGATTCAGTACTTC.

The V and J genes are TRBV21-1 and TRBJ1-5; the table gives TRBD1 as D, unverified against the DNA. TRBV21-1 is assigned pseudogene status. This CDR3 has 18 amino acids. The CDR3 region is CASSTDHWDRGSLQPQHF. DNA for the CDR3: TGTGCCAGCAGCACTGATCATTGGGACAGGGGAAGTCTTCAGCCCCAGCATTTT.

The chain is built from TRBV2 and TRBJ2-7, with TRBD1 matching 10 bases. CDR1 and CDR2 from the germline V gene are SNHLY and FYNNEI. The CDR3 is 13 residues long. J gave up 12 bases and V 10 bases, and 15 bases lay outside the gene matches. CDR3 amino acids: CAIPGDRGMELYF. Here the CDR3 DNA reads TGTGCCATCCCGGGGGACAGGGGAATGGAGTTGTACTTC.

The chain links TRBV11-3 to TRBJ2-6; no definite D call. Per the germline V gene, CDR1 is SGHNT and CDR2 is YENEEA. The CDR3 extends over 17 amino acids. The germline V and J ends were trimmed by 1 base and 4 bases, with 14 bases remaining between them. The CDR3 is CASSLGPPGSGANVLTF. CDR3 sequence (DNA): TGTGCCAGCAGCTTAGGGCCGCCAGGATCCGGGGCCAACGTCCTGACTTTC.

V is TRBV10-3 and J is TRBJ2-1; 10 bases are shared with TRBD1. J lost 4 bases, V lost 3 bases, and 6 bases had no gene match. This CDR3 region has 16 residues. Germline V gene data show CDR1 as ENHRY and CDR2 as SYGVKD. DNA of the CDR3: TGTGCCATCAGTGACCCGGGACAGGGGACTTACAATGAGCAGTTCTTC. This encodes CAISDPGQGTYNEQFF.